The clone carrying this T cell receptor beta chain was seen ten or more times. Trimming pared 7 bases from V and 6 bases from J, leaving 12 bases between. CDR1 SNHLY and CDR2 FYNNEI come from the germline V gene. This CDR3 comprises 12 residues. The source of the sample is a study of T cells in Graves' hyperthyroidism and ophthalmopathy. It was RNA transcripts that yielded the amplified TCR beta CDR3 regions. HTBI primers drove first-round RT-PCR of the TCR CDR3. TCRdb itself ran the multiplex PCR reads through MiXCR, one entry per CDR3 protein. The sample lists more than 650,000 distinct CDR3 sequences, roughly 15% seen once, with about a tenth in the top ten.

The source material was blood. The receptor was isolated from a woman under 30 with Graves' hyperthyroidism. The chain has TRBV2 and TRBJ1-2; D is unclear. The CDR3 reads CASTGNGDGYTF. As DNA, the CDR3 is TGTGCCAGCACCGGAAACGGGGATGGCTACACCTTC. The variable domain in full, with the rest retrieved from reference TRBV2 and TRBJ1-2, is EPEVTQTPSHQVTQMGQEVILRCVPISNHLYFYWYRQILGQKVEFLVSFYNNEISEKSEIFDDQFSVERPDGSNFTLKIRSTKLEDSAMYFCASTGNGDGYTFGSGTRLTVV.